The source of this T cell receptor (beta chain) is a study of cytomegalovirus exposure and HLA in healthy donors. Study-wide background: Early released data had around 88 million unique TCRs, all coming from HLA-typed donors.

Study-wide results and caveats: Later work found that TCR association rates differed between HLA loci; DRB1 had the most and HLA-C the fewest. On later analysis, the bulk of CMV-associated TCR beta chains appeared to be HLA-restricted.

CDR1 SGHRS and CDR2 YFSETQ come from the germline V gene. Trimming took 4 bases from V and 1 from J; bases not matched to a gene: 1. The CDR3 has 13 residues. PCR amplification relied on 60 Vbeta primers (plus 13 Jbeta primers). Repertoires were generated with immunoSEQ multiplex PCR, while TCRdb's copy carries only in-frame clones and drops some. The profile covers 160,000 or so clones, with 75% to 90% appearing a single time and just under 2% taken by the ten largest. Comments on this clone: The target antigen is unknown.

The sequence was collected from a woman in her late teens or twenties in good health and CMV-seronegative. The sequenced sample consisted of PBMCs. The gene calls are TRBV5-1 and TRBJ2-5, with 7 bases aligning to TRBD1. The CDR3: CASSRDSQETQYF. DNA of the CDR3: TGCGCCAGCAGCCGGGACAGCCAAGAGACCCAGTACTTC.